This T cell receptor beta chain was captured in a study of blood T cell repertoires in COVID-19. As for the study in general: Italy, Spain and the United States were the sources of the convalescent and acute COVID-19 samples.

Original handling: Using reference gene primer amplification, nucleated cell counts were estimated. Profiling relied on immunoSEQ multiplex PCR, and the TCRdb table lists in-frame clones only, not all of them. V and J calls and clone size are those listed in that table; D and trimming were worked out from the DNA. The sample yields some 100,000 clones, around 82% seen once. This CDR3 spans 15 amino acids. Trimming shortened V by 4 bases and J by 4 bases, and 17 bases separated the two germline ends. Germline CDR1 reads SGDLS; CDR2 reads YYNGEE. The chain links TRBV9 to TRBJ1-1; the D is unclear. The clonotype comes from a woman aged 45 to 65 with acute or convalescent COVID-19. The sequenced sample consisted of peripheral blood. The CDR3 DNA sequence: TGTGCCAGCAGCCTCGGAGGCTCATGGGGCACTGAAGCTTTCTTT. This sequence encodes CASSLGGSWGTEAFF.